Following are 17 T cell receptor beta chains from one sample sequenced in a study of T-cell memory formation after mild COVID-19 (TCRdb year 2021). Library prep was done by 5' RACE. This sample was sequenced with an Illumina NovaSeq 6000. Clones were called with MiXCR by TCRdb after fastp trimmed the public reads at Q25, and only in-frame beta chains were retained. Identical CDR3 proteins give one entry, which carries the most common genes and DNA. This sample is represented by 250,000 to 300,000 distinct CDR3 sequences; roughly 15% of them were singletons. The ten largest clones add up to approximately 25% of the sample. The sequenced material came from PBMCs or a T cell subset sorted from them (not recorded which). The receptor set was obtained from a man aged 18 to 29 who had mild COVID-19 (a few samples of this study predate the infection). The sample titles of this study are shuffled in the database, so cell type and time point are left out; the donor was told from shared clones.

This clonotype was seen more than once but under ten times. The chain carries TRBV7-9 and TRBJ2-5; weak D call: TRBD2 (5 bases). The length of the CDR3 is 14 residues. The V gene lost 1 base and the J gene lost 5 bases, with 11 bases spanning the gap. Germline values: CDR1 SEHNR, CDR2 FQNEAQ (reference sequence). The CDR3 DNA sequence: TGTGCCAGCAGCTTAGTTCGGGGAAGGGAGACCCAGTACTTC. It codes for CASSLVRGRETQYF.

The V gene is TRBV5-6, the J gene TRBJ2-5; 7 bases are shared with TRBD2. The CDR3 length is 14 residues. Germline CDR1 and CDR2: SGHDT and YYEEEE. With 0 bases clipped from V and 5 bases from J, the junction kept 4 bases outside the gene matches. The CDR3 bases are TGTGCCAGCAGCTTGGCCCGGGGGGAGGAGACCCAGTACTTC. Its protein product is CASSLARGEETQYF.

This clonotype was seen only a few times. The chain links TRBV9 to TRBJ1-4; TRBD1 matches 10 bases. The CDR3 spans 16 residues. V shed 2 bases and J 7 bases; nucleotides not matched to a gene: 8. The germline CDR1 and CDR2 sequences are SGDLS and YYNGEE. As DNA, the CDR3 is TGTGCCAGCAGCGTGACAGGGGGCAATACGATTGAAAAACTGTTTTTT. It yields the protein CASSVTGGNTIEKLFF.

The gene calls are TRBV5-1 and TRBJ1-1; 9 nucleotides agree with TRBD1. The CDR3 extends over 17 amino acids. In germline, CDR1 is SGHRS, CDR2 YFSETQ. The V and J ends lost 3 bases and 3 bases, in that order; junction bases with no gene match: 12. In DNA form, the CDR3 reads TGCGCCAGCAGCTCGGGAAGTCCCGGGACAGGGTACACTGAAGCTTTCTTT. It yields the protein CASSSGSPGTGYTEAFF.

The rearrangement uses TRBV6-6 and TRBJ2-5, with D perhaps matching TRBD1 (6 bases). V was cut by 5 bases and J by 2 bases, with 12 bases left in between. The CDR3 consists of 14 residues. Germline V gives CDR1 MNHNY, CDR2 SVGAGI (reference sequence). The CDR3 spells CASSPQGPQETQYF. CDR3 coding DNA: TGTGCCAGCAGTCCCCAGGGGCCACAAGAGACCCAGTACTTC.

This clonotype was observed a few times. The rearrangement joins TRBV7-2 to TRBJ2-1, with D possibly matching TRBD1 (6 bases). V lost 3 bases to trimming and J lost 9 bases, with 15 bases between them. This CDR3 spans 14 amino acids. Germline V gene lookup returns CDR1 SGHTA and CDR2 FQGNSA. CDR3 region: CASSLRPGVGEQFF. DNA for the CDR3: TGTGCCAGCAGCTTGAGACCAGGGGTAGGTGAGCAGTTCTTC.

This clonotype was observed a handful of times. The chain uses TRBV5-1 and TRBJ2-1; D possibly corresponds to TRBD2 (5 bases). The V gene's germline CDR1 is SGHRS and CDR2 YFSETQ. CDR3 length equals 15 residues. V was trimmed by 4 bases and J by 3 bases, leaving 14 bases between them. The CDR3 DNA reads TGCGCCAGCAGCATTGGAATAGGGAGCTACAATGAGCAGTTCTTC. Protein sequence: CASSIGIGSYNEQFF.

Only one count was recorded for this clonotype. This chain links TRBV7-7 with TRBJ2-5; the match to TRBD2 covers 14 bases. Germline V gene data show CDR1 as SSHAT and CDR2 as FNYEAQ (reference sequence). The CDR3 sequence is 17 residues long. V was clipped by 6 bases and J by 4 bases; unmatched bases: 10. The CDR3 DNA reads TGTGCCAGCAGTTCGACTAGCGGGGGGGCCCCACGAGAGACCCAGTACTTC. This sequence encodes CASSSTSGGAPRETQYF.

This clonotype was observed a few times. The chain employs TRBV4-1 and TRBJ2-7; D is perhaps TRBD2 (6 bases). V shed 0 bases and J shed 7 bases, with 16 bases lying between them. Germline V gene sequence: CDR1 MGHRA, CDR2 YSYEKL. The CDR3 is 15 amino acids. The CDR3 bases are TGCGCCAGCAGCCAAGATGGTTGGGACTCCCGAGAGCAGTACTTC. This translates into CASSQDGWDSREQYF.

This clonotype was counted at least ten times. The CDR3 sequence: CASSSSRNPGTGELFF. The CDR3 DNA follows: TGTGCCAGCAGCTCATCCAGGAATCCAGGCACCGGGGAGCTGTTTTTT. The V call is TRBV7-2, the J call TRBJ2-2; D is uncertain. Germline CDR1 SGHTA, CDR2 FQGNSA. V lost 4 bases and J 4 bases, leaving 16 bases between the germline ends. CDR3 size: 16 residues.

This sequence joins TRBV5-6 and TRBJ2-5; D may correspond to TRBD1 or TRBD2 (5 bases each). The length of the CDR3 is 14 residues. Trimming removed 0 bases from V and 5 bases from J, with 11 bases in between. Per the germline V gene, CDR1 is SGHDT and CDR2 is YYEEEE. The CDR3 protein is CASSLVSAGETQYF. CDR3 DNA: TGTGCCAGCAGCTTGGTTAGCGCAGGGGAGACCCAGTACTTC. The full variable domain, with the rest looked up from reference TRBV5-6 and TRBJ2-5, is DAGVTQSPTHLIKTRGQQVTLRCSPKSGHDTVSWYQQALGQGPQFIFQYYEEEERQRGNFPDRFSGHQFPNYSSELNVNALLLGDSALYLCASSLVSAGETQYFGPGTRLLVL.

This clonotype has a handful of counts. DNA of the CDR3: TGTGCCAGCAGCCAGGCCCGGGACAGGGTGGCCAATGAGCAGTTCTTC. Translation: CASSQARDRVANEQFF. The chain employs TRBV3-1 and TRBJ2-1; the match to TRBD1 covers 9 bases. The V segment lost 3 bases and the J segment 6 bases; nucleotides outside the gene matches: 9. CDR1 LGHDT and CDR2 YNNKEL come from the germline V gene (reference sequence). The CDR3 is made up of 16 amino acids.

In its sample, this clonotype was seen many times. The chain combines TRBV7-8 with TRBJ2-5; perhaps D is TRBD1 or TRBD2 (6 bases each). The V end was cut by 4 bases, the J end by 1 base, with 13 bases between. The CDR3 covers 15 residues. Germline assignment: CDR1 SGHVS and CDR2 FQNEAQ. CDR3 sequence: CASSWGAGRQETQYF. The CDR3 DNA reads TGTGCCAGCAGCTGGGGGGCGGGGCGCCAAGAGACCCAGTACTTC.

The chain is built from TRBV27 and TRBJ2-7; 7 bases map to TRBD1. This CDR3 region has 15 residues. V trimming: 6 bases; J trimming: 2 bases; junction bases outside the gene matches: 10. Germline V lookup: CDR1 MNHEY, CDR2 SMNVEV (reference sequence). In DNA form, the CDR3 reads TGTGCCAGCAGACGACAGGGACAAGCCCCCTACGAGCAGTACGTC. This sequence encodes CASRRQGQAPYEQYV.

The V call is TRBV11-2, the J call TRBJ2-1, with TRBD2 identical over 14 bases. This CDR3 has 20 amino acids. Losses at the gene ends were 3 bases for V and 0 bases for J; bases not matched to a gene: 10. Germline V gives CDR1 SGHAT, CDR2 FQNNGV. The CDR3 nucleotides are TGTGCCAGCAGCTTCCCGACTAGCGGGGGGGCTTTAAGCTCCTACAATGAGCAGTTCTTC. This codes for CASSFPTSGGALSSYNEQFF.

This chain joins TRBV5-1 and TRBJ1-2; D ambiguous. This CDR3 is built from 13 residues. V dropped 0 bases and J dropped 8 bases, with 11 bases sitting between them. Germline CDR1 is SGHRS and CDR2 is YFSETQ. CDR3 nucleotide sequence: TGCGCCAGCAGCTTGGCCGCAGTAGGGGGCTACACCTTC. Amino acids: CASSLAAVGGYTF.

The CDR3 loop reads CASSSRPGLGNEQFF. In nucleotides, the CDR3 is TGTGCCAGCAGTTCCCGACCGGGACTGGGTAATGAGCAGTTCTTC. The V and J genes are TRBV28 and TRBJ2-1; tentatively, D is TRBD2 (6 bases). Germline CDR1 MDHEN, CDR2 SYDVKM. CDR3 length equals 15 residues. Trimming stripped 4 bases from V and 7 bases from J, with 17 bases between.